This is a list of T cell receptor beta chains from one sample in a study of T cells in Graves' hyperthyroidism and ophthalmopathy. TCRdb re-called the multiplex PCR reads through MiXCR, storing one row per CDR3 protein. Here the sample spans hundreds of thousands of distinct CDR3 sequences, 38% being singletons. Sequencing was performed on blood. These receptors were taken from a young man with Graves' hyperthyroidism. Each CDR3 is given with its conserved first and last residue.

j_call v_call cdr3_length cdr3_aa
TRBJ1-2 TRBV13 14 CASSSDRASHGYTF
TRBJ1-1 TRBV5-1 14 CASSLIGVNTEAFF
TRBJ1-2 TRBV4-1 15 CASRQLDRAGYGYTF
TRBJ1-4 TRBV7-9 16 CASSPRLGGQEEKLFF
TRBJ1-5 TRBV5-1 14 CASSPQGLDQPQHF
TRBJ2-7 TRBV10-3 14 CASSRDREGYEQYF
TRBJ1-6 TRBV12-5 13 CASGLGRNSPLHF
TRBJ1-2 TRBV19 13 CASRAEFVYGYTF
TRBJ2-7 TRBV6-2/TRBV6-3 13 CASAHYKGNEQYF
TRBJ1-1 TRBV5-1 14 CASSGSTVNTEAFF
TRBJ2-5 TRBV6-4 13 CASRDRLVETQYF
TRBJ1-5 TRBV7-9 13 CASSFAGNRSQHF
TRBJ1-2 TRBV29-1 15 CSVEELRGRDYGYTF
TRBJ1-2 TRBV7-2 15 CASSPGWGDGYGYTF
TRBJ2-2 TRBV25-1 15 CASSDLGQLTGELFF
TRBJ1-1 TRBV6-5 12 CASSTLGTEAFF
TRBJ2-2 TRBV19 12 CASSYGVGELFF
TRBJ1-2 TRBV7-8 13 CASSPLRTGGYTF
TRBJ2-3 TRBV14 15 CASSQDVGGTDTQYF
TRBJ2-7 TRBV12-3/TRBV12-4 14 CASSPTGPGYEQYF
TRBJ1-5 TRBV19 14 CASAVVGGNQPQHF
TRBJ1-6 TRBV9 19 CASSTSHGGGSSYNSPLHF
TRBJ1-1 TRBV5-1 14 CASSLWQGWNEAFF
TRBJ2-7 TRBV7-2 12 CASVAEGYEQYF
TRBJ1-1 TRBV12-3/TRBV12-4 15 CASRPGGTLNTEAFF
TRBJ1-6 TRBV11-2 14 CASSKGGSDSPLHF
TRBJ1-1 TRBV29-1 14 CSVEGRVGQTEAFF
TRBJ2-5 TRBV4-1 16 CASSQVEGQGQETQYF
TRBJ2-7 TRBV7-8 14 CASSQGPGSYEQYF
TRBJ1-1 TRBV7-9 14 CASSLGAINTEAFF
TRBJ1-1 TRBV29-1 12 CSRDMEGTEAFF
TRBJ2-5 TRBV6-5 14 CASREGGEEETQYF
TRBJ1-2 TRBV2 13 CASYGLGQGIDTF
TRBJ1-1 TRBV29-1 14 CSVAPGGFLAEAFF
TRBJ2-7 TRBV7-2 15 CASTLGRGSSYEQYF
TRBJ1-1 TRBV2 14 CASRLGGGTTEAFF
TRBJ1-2 TRBV20-1 11 CSARRGYGYTF
TRBJ2-7 TRBV7-9 14 CASSLEGPGNEQYF
TRBJ1-2 TRBV25-1 13 CASSAGVDYGYTF
TRBJ1-5 TRBV7-2 14 CASSPQGSGQPQHF
TRBJ2-2 TRBV29-1 14 CSVEYSGADGELFF
TRBJ2-5 TRBV4-3 15 CASSQDAPGQETQYF
TRBJ2-5 TRBV15 17 CATSRPRQGRVQETQYF
TRBJ1-2 TRBV12-3/TRBV12-4 15 CASRTGQGANYGHTF
TRBJ1-4 TRBV13 14 CASSLRPGGEKLFF
TRBJ2-7 TRBV5-1 15 CASSLVADRTPEQYF
TRBJ1-4 TRBV15 13 CATSSQGNEKLFF
TRBJ1-4 TRBV12-3/TRBV12-4 14 CASSNTGRNEKLFF
TRBJ1-5 TRBV20-1 16 CSVPDREDYSNQPQHF
TRBJ2-6 TRBV2 17 CASSPGDGRSGANVLTF
TRBJ1-2 TRBV30 12 CAWSEGGYGYTF
TRBJ2-7 TRBV4-1 15 CASSQVAGDLDEQYF
TRBJ1-2 TRBV6-5 12 CAVRGVNYGYTF
TRBJ2-7 TRBV6-2/TRBV6-3 12 CASRRGSYEQYF
TRBJ2-5 TRBV7-2 14 CASSSGVYQETQYF